This TCR beta chain was identified during a study of radiotherapy plus CTLA-4 blockade in lung cancer. Study in general: Objective responses were observed in 15% to 20% of patients, and disease control was achieved by just over 30%.

Germline V gives CDR1 SGHTA, CDR2 FQGTGA. This CDR3 contains 17 residues. Unmatched junction bases numbered 8, after V lost 5 bases and J lost 7 bases. The table came from immunoSEQ multiplex PCR; TCRdb's copy has only in-frame clones and leaves some out. Of some 46,000 clones listed, roughly four fifths were seen once; the top ten hold approximately 3.4%. About this clone: Its specificity is unknown.

Study findings and constraints: According to reports, early shifts in blood T cell clones, alongside interferon-beta, forecast response most accurately. There was expansion of tumor-derived TCR clones in blood after radiotherapy plus ipilimumab.

The genes are TRBV7-3 and TRBJ2-1; TRBD2 matches 16 bases. This clonotype was obtained from a human donor with non-small cell lung cancer who had stable disease on radiotherapy plus ipilimumab. The source material was peripheral blood, sampled from a patient treated with radiotherapy plus ipilimumab. The CDR3 here is CASSATGLAGGVNEQFF. The CDR3 coding sequence is TGTGCCAGCAGCGCGACGGGACTAGCGGGAGGGGTGAATGAGCAGTTCTTC.